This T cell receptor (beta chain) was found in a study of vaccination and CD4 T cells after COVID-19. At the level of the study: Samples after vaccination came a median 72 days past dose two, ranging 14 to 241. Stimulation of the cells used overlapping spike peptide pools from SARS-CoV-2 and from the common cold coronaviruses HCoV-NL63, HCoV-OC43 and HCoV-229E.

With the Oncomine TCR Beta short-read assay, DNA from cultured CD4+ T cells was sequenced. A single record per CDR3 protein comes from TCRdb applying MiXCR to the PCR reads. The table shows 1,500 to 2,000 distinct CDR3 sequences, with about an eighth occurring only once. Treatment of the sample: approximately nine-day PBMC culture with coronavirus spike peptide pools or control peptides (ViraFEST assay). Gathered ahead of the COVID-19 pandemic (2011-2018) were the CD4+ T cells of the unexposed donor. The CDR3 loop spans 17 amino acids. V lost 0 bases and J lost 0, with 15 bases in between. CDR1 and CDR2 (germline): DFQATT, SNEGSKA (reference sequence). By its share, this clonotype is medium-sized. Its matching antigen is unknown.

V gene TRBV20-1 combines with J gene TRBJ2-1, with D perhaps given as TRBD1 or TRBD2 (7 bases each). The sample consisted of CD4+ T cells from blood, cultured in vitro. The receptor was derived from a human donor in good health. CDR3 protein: CSARDGGGGSSYNEQFF. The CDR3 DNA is TGCAGTGCTAGAGATGGGGGAGGGGGCAGCTCCTACAATGAGCAGTTCTTC.